The next 8 T cell receptor beta chains were all read from a single sample in a study of blood T cell repertoires in COVID-19. Assay used: immunoSEQ multiplex PCR; TCRdb lists only in-frame clones, some missing. The table includes 84,000 or so clones, more than 65% detected once. Sequenced input: peripheral blood. All receptors come from a man between 65 and 85 years old with acute or convalescent COVID-19.

The chain links TRBV28 to TRBJ2-5, with 7 bases fitting TRBD1. V lost 4 bases and J lost 2; bases outside the gene matches: 7. Germline lookup yields CDR1 MDHEN and CDR2 SYDVKM. The CDR3 extends over 15 amino acids. The CDR3 reads CASSSIQGSQETQYF. DNA of the CDR3: TGTGCCAGCAGTTCTATACAGGGGTCTCAAGAGACCCAGTACTTC.

The chain uses TRBV7-2 and TRBJ2-7; 12 bases agree with TRBD2. From germline, CDR1 is SGHTA and CDR2 FQGNSA. The CDR3 contains 16 residues. V dropped 3 bases and J dropped 3; count of bases not matched to a gene: 6. The CDR3 DNA sequence: TGTGCCAGCAGCTTGACTAGCGGGGGCCCTCGCTACGAGCAGTACTTC. It translates to CASSLTSGGPRYEQYF.

The chain uses TRBV7-9 and TRBJ2-1; 7 nucleotides match TRBD1. V lost 5 bases, J lost 7 bases, and 14 bases stayed unmatched. This CDR3 has 16 residues. Looked up from germline, CDR1 is SEHNR and CDR2 is FQNEAQ (reference sequence). CDR3 bases: TGTGCCAGCAGCCCGCTGGACAGGCCCGTTGGGAATGAGCAGTTCTTC. Translation gives CASSPLDRPVGNEQFF.

This chain uses TRBV5-6 with TRBJ2-5; D gene ambiguous. Trimming removed 0 bases at V and 5 bases at J, with 11 bases between. The CDR3 runs to 14 residues. CDR1 is SGHDT, CDR2 YYEEEE, per germline. CDR3 nucleotides: TGTGCCAGCAGCTTGGGGTCCCCTAGGGAGACCCAGTACTTC. Its translation is CASSLGSPRETQYF.

This clone was counted between two and nine times. The chain is built from TRBV4-1 and TRBJ1-6; D is unresolved. Trimming pared 4 bases from V and 2 bases from J, leaving 15 bases between. Germline-derived CDR1 and CDR2 are MGHRA and YSYEKL. The CDR3 is 17 amino acids. The CDR3 DNA is TGCGCCAGCAGCCTCGCGGGCGGGGTTCCCTATAATTCACCCCTCCACTTT. Translated, it gives CASSLAGGVPYNSPLHF.

CDR3: CASSTHITDTQYF. DNA of the CDR3: TGTGCCAGCAGCACCCACATCACAGATACGCAGTATTTT. The chain carries TRBV11-2 and TRBJ2-3; D is uncertain. This CDR3 is 13 amino acids long. With 5 bases removed from V and 2 bases from J, the gap between germline ends came to 8 bases. From germline, CDR1 is SGHAT and CDR2 FQNNGV.

This clone was found once. J is TRBJ1-1 and V is TRBV4-1; weak D call: TRBD1 (6 bases). The germline gives CDR1 MGHRA, CDR2 YSYEKL. The CDR3 covers 16 residues. The germline V and J ends were trimmed by 2 bases and 1 base, with 14 bases remaining between them. CDR3 DNA: TGCGCCAGCAGCCAACCTTTCACAGGGAGGAACACTGAAGCTTTCTTT. This encodes CASSQPFTGRNTEAFF.

The chain uses TRBV9 and TRBJ2-5, with D perhaps matching TRBD2 (7 bases). CDR1 is SGDLS and CDR2 is YYNGEE in the germline V gene. Between the trimmed V and J ends, which lost 0 bases and 2 bases, there was a span of 14 bases. The CDR3 runs to 16 residues. The DNA of the CDR3 is TGTGCCAGCAGCGTAGGGTCGGGGGGACATCAAGAGACCCAGTACTTC. It is translated as CASSVGSGGHQETQYF.